These 26 T cell receptor beta chains came from one sample sequenced in a study of blood T cell repertoires in COVID-19. Assay: immunoSEQ multiplex PCR; the TCRdb copy retains only in-frame clones and omits some. The data contain about 400,000 clones, around 86% of them singletons. The sample comprised peripheral blood. Receptors originate from a woman in her twenties or thirties with active or convalescent COVID-19.

This chain joins TRBV7-7 and TRBJ2-7, with D unresolved. The CDR3 extends over 19 amino acids. Germline V gene lookup returns CDR1 SSHAT and CDR2 FNYEAQ (reference sequence). Trimming removed 1 base at V and 3 bases at J, with 25 bases between. CDR3 coding DNA: TGTGCCAGCAGCTTAGTATGCGGTGTACGGTCCCGCCCCAGCTACGAGCAGTACTTC. Amino acids: CASSLVCGVRSRPSYEQYF.

This clone was counted once. The chain combines TRBV7-8 with TRBJ2-7; TRBD1 aligns across 10 bases. CDR1 is SGHVS and CDR2 is FQNEAQ in the germline V gene. The V and J ends lost 1 base and 2 bases, in that order; junction bases with no gene match: 5. The CDR3 covers 16 residues. This CDR3 reads CASSLDIGTGAYEQYF. CDR3 nucleotides: TGTGCCAGCAGCTTAGATATCGGGACAGGGGCCTACGAGCAGTACTTC.

This sequence joins TRBV18 and TRBJ2-2, with D possibly matching TRBD1 (6 bases). The CDR3 length is 15 residues. Germline V gene data show CDR1 as KGHSH and CDR2 as LQKENI. The V end was cut by 6 bases, the J end by 1 base, with 12 bases between. CDR3 in amino acids: CASSLRDMNTGELFF. The CDR3 DNA is TGTGCCAGCTCGCTCCGGGACATGAACACCGGGGAGCTGTTTTTT. The full variable domain, completed using reference TRBV18 and TRBJ2-2, is NAGVMQNPRHLVRRRGQEARLRCSPMKGHSHVYWYRQLPEEGLKFMVYLQKENIIDESGMPKERFSAEFPKEGPSILRIQQVVRGDSAAYFCASSLRDMNTGELFFGEGSRLTVL.

The V call is TRBV6-5, the J call TRBJ2-7; D is possibly TRBD1 (6 bases). CDR1 is MNHEY, CDR2 SVGAGI, per germline. Trimming took off 0 bases at V and 3 bases at J, with 9 bases between the two ends. The CDR3 length is 14 residues. The CDR3 DNA is TGTGCCAGCAGTTACTCGTACAGGGACTACGAGCAGTACTTC. This sequence encodes CASSYSYRDYEQYF.

The chain carries TRBV5-6 and TRBJ1-5; 8 nucleotides agree with TRBD1. The trim removed 4 bases at V and 4 bases at J, leaving 4 bases unmatched. The CDR3 is 14 residues long. Germline V gene data show CDR1 as SGHDT and CDR2 as YYEEEE. CDR3 amino acids: CASSADRGNQPQHF. CDR3 sequence (DNA): TGTGCCAGCAGCGCAGACAGGGGTAATCAGCCCCAGCATTTT.

The V and J genes are TRBV2 and TRBJ2-7; the match to TRBD1 covers 9 bases. Germline lookup yields CDR1 SNHLY and CDR2 FYNNEI. This CDR3 contains 14 residues. With 5 bases clipped from V and 7 bases from J, the junction kept 9 bases outside the gene matches. The CDR3 sequence is CASSPGQGSWEQYF. The CDR3 bases are TGTGCCAGCAGTCCCGGACAGGGGAGTTGGGAGCAGTACTTC. Supplemented by reference TRBV2 and TRBJ2-7, the full variable domain reads EPEVTQTPSHQVTQMGQEVILRCVPISNHLYFYWYRQILGQKVEFLVSFYNNEISEKSEIFDDQFSVERPDGSNFTLKIRSTKLEDSAMYFCASSPGQGSWEQYFGPGTRLTVT.

The genes are TRBV15 and TRBJ1-4; 8 bases map to TRBD1. J was trimmed by 8 bases and V by 0 bases; bases with no gene match: 8. The CDR3 is made up of 16 amino acids. Germline V gene lookup returns CDR1 LNHNV and CDR2 YYDKDF (reference sequence). CDR3 DNA sequence: TGTGCCACCAGCAGAGAAGGCCAGGGGGCAGGAGAAAAACTGTTTTTT. Protein: CATSREGQGAGEKLFF.

Comment on this clone: Other DNA sequences in this sample translate to the same CDR3. The CDR3 is CASSQRGSGNTIYF. The CDR3 DNA sequence: TGTGCCAGCAGCCAACGGGGGTCTGGAAACACCATATATTTT. The genes are TRBV3-1 (or the pseudogene TRBV3-2) and TRBJ1-3, with TRBD1 as a possible D gene (5 bases). This CDR3 has 14 amino acids. The germline V gene has CDR1 LGHDT and CDR2 YNNKEL (reference sequence). V lost 2 bases to trimming and J lost 1 base, with 6 bases between them.

In regard to this clone: The same CDR3 also results from other DNA sequences found in this sample. The chain recombines TRBV5-1 with TRBJ2-1, with TRBD2 matching over 10 bases. CDR3 length: 15 residues. V lost 0 bases, J lost 8 bases, and 5 bases stayed unmatched. Germline assignment: CDR1 SGHRS and CDR2 YFSETQ. DNA for the CDR3: TGCGCCAGCAGCTTGGGTCTAGCGGGAGCGGATGAGCAGTTCTTC. Encoded protein: CASSLGLAGADEQFF.

The chain uses TRBV21-1 and TRBJ2-3; no DNA check was done on the table's D call, TRBD2. TRBV21-1 is a recognized pseudogene. The CDR3 is 16 amino acids. The CDR3 region has the DNA TGTGCCAGCAGCAGAGGACTAGCGGGGGGGCTGGATACGCAGTATTTT. Translation gives CASSRGLAGGLDTQYF.

This clone showed up just once. The V and J genes are TRBV20-1 and TRBJ2-1; TRBD2 is a possible D gene (6 bases). This CDR3 contains 12 residues. Per the germline V gene, CDR1 is DFQATT and CDR2 is SNEGSKA (reference sequence). V lost 3 bases, J lost 9 bases, and 12 bases lay in between. DNA for the CDR3: TGCAGTGCTAGTTGGCTCGGGGGTGAGCAGTTCTTC. Translation: CSASWLGGEQFF.

This clone appeared a few times. The V and J genes are TRBV5-1 and TRBJ1-1; 9 bases are a match to TRBD1. Per germline, CDR1 SGHRS and CDR2 YFSETQ. V was clipped by 5 bases and J by 7 bases; unmatched bases: 9. This CDR3 spans 14 amino acids. The CDR3 loop is CASRAGTGGFEAFF. The CDR3 bases are TGCGCCAGCAGAGCCGGAACAGGGGGCTTTGAAGCTTTCTTT. The full variable domain, rest sourced from reference TRBV5-1 and TRBJ1-1, is KAGVTQTPRYLIKTRGQQVTLSCSPISGHRSVSWYQQTPGQGLQFLFEYFSETQRNKGNFPGRFSGRQFSNSRSEMNVSTLELGDSALYLCASRAGTGGFEAFFGQGTRLTVV.

The chain couples TRBV9 to TRBJ2-7, with 10 bases that match TRBD2. From germline, CDR1 is SGDLS and CDR2 YYNGEE. The CDR3 has 14 residues. Germline trimming cut 3 bases from V and 5 bases from J; bases unmatched to any gene: 5. The CDR3 nucleotides are TGTGCCAGCAGCGCGAGCGGGAGGGGCCACGAGCAGTACTTC. This encodes CASSASGRGHEQYF.

This clone is a singleton in its sample. The chain combines TRBV25-1 with TRBJ2-1; 11 nucleotides match TRBD2. This CDR3 has 14 amino acids. Germline assignment: CDR1 MGHDK and CDR2 SYGVNS. With V trimmed by 5 bases and J by 9 bases, 6 bases remained unmatched. CDR3 loop: CASSHSGGAAEQFF. DNA for the CDR3: TGTGCCAGCAGTCATAGCGGGGGGGCCGCTGAGCAGTTCTTC.

The chain has TRBV6-5 and TRBJ1-2; D gene unclear. The V gene's germline CDR1 is MNHEY and CDR2 SVGAGI. There are 11 residues in the CDR3. V dropped 5 bases and J dropped 5 bases, with 6 bases sitting between them. The CDR3 sequence: CASSSPYGYTF. The CDR3 nucleotides read TGTGCCAGCAGTAGCCCTTATGGCTACACCTTC.

This clone was recorded once. This chain links TRBV12-5 with TRBJ1-1, with no clear D. V lost 1 base and J 12 bases, leaving 15 bases between the germline ends. The CDR3 has 13 residues. Germline V gives CDR1 LGHNT, CDR2 FRNRAP. Here the CDR3 reads CASGLGGLAGTFF. The CDR3 bases are TGTGCTAGTGGTTTGGGTGGGCTCGCCGGAACTTTCTTT.

The rearrangement links TRBV5-1 to TRBJ2-1; tentatively, D is TRBD2 (6 bases). CDR3 size: 14 residues. Trimming removed 2 bases at V and 7 bases at J, with 13 bases between. The germline V gene has CDR1 SGHRS and CDR2 YFSETQ. The CDR3 reads CASSFGGTGNEQFF. The CDR3, as DNA: TGCGCCAGCAGCTTTGGGGGGACGGGTAATGAGCAGTTCTTC.

This clone appeared a single time. The chain links TRBV6-1 to TRBJ1-1; possible D gene TRBD1, 6 bases. The CDR3 totals 16 residues. Trimming removed 2 bases at V and 0 bases at J, with 13 bases between. Germline-derived CDR1 and CDR2 are MNHNS and SASEGT. CDR3 DNA: TGTGCCAGCAGTGAACGACAGGAAATAATGAACACTGAAGCTTTCTTT. As protein: CASSERQEIMNTEAFF.

This clone appeared a single time. V gene TRBV10-3 combines with J gene TRBJ1-2; D uncertain. CDR3 length equals 15 residues. The V gene lost 2 bases and the J gene lost 4 bases, with 14 bases spanning the gap. CDR1 ENHRY and CDR2 SYGVKD come from the germline V gene. The CDR3 coding sequence is TGTGCCATCAGTGAGCCAGCGGGGAGCAGCTATGGCTACACCTTC. Translated: CAISEPAGSSYGYTF.

The rearrangement links TRBV6-5 to TRBJ1-6; D is ambiguous. The CDR3 is 14 residues long. The germline V gene has CDR1 MNHEY and CDR2 SVGAGI. Trimming left V 6 bases short and J 0 bases short, with 6 bases between. The CDR3 DNA reads TGTGCCAGCAGGGGGAGCTCCTATAATTCACCCCTCCACTTT. It encodes CASRGSSYNSPLHF.

The chain combines TRBV3-1 (or the pseudogene TRBV3-2) with TRBJ2-7; tentative D call: TRBD2 (6 bases). V was cut by 4 bases and J by 5 bases, with 12 bases left in between. The CDR3 contains 13 residues. The germline gives CDR1 LGHDT, CDR2 YNNKEL (reference sequence). The CDR3 sequence is CASSPGDVNEQYF. Written as DNA, the CDR3 is TGTGCCAGCAGCCCGGGGGATGTAAACGAGCAGTACTTC.

The V and J genes are TRBV30 and TRBJ1-1, with D possibly matching TRBD1 (6 bases). There are 20 residues in the CDR3. V was clipped by 1 base and J by 0 bases, with 27 bases between them. Per the germline V gene, CDR1 is GTSNPN and CDR2 is SVGIG (reference sequence). In DNA, the CDR3 is TGTGCCTGGAGTGCGACCTACAGGGCTCCGCGGACCCTTATGAACACTGAAGCTTTCTTT. It codes for CAWSATYRAPRTLMNTEAFF.

V and J are TRBV3-1 (or the pseudogene TRBV3-2) and TRBJ2-3; tentatively, D is TRBD2 (5 bases). The CDR3 covers 12 residues. From germline, CDR1 is LGHDT and CDR2 YNNKEL (reference sequence). V was trimmed by 5 bases and J by 5 bases, leaving 8 bases between them. Here the CDR3 reads CASSTRGDTQYF. Written as DNA, the CDR3 is TGTGCCAGCAGCACCCGGGGAGATACGCAGTATTTT.

This chain links TRBV4-1 with TRBJ2-7; unclear D gene. This CDR3 region has 13 residues. Germline loops: CDR1 MGHRA, CDR2 YSYEKL. The V end was cut by 0 bases, the J end by 0 bases, with 3 bases between. The CDR3 is CASSQDGSYEQYF. The DNA for the CDR3 is TGCGCCAGCAGCCAAGACGGCTCCTACGAGCAGTACTTC.

The chain links TRBV4-1 to TRBJ2-3; 8 bases align to TRBD2. The CDR3 has 18 residues. The ends lost 0 bases at V and 6 bases at J; junction bases unmatched: 14. Germline loops: CDR1 MGHRA, CDR2 YSYEKL. In nucleotides, the CDR3 is TGCGCCAGCAGCCAAGATTATGAACGGGGGGGCTCTTCGGATACGCAGTATTTT. Translated: CASSQDYERGGSSDTQYF.

This clone came up once. The chain uses TRBV7-8 and TRBJ2-2; D not certain. V was trimmed by 5 bases and J by 6 bases, leaving 7 bases between them. Germline V lookup: CDR1 SGHVS, CDR2 FQNEAQ. The CDR3 covers 12 residues. CDR3 nucleotide sequence: TGTGCCAGCAGCCCAGGTCCCGGGGAGCTGTTTTTT. This gives the protein CASSPGPGELFF.